The next 25 T cell receptor beta chains were all read from a single sample in a study of cytomegalovirus exposure and HLA in healthy donors. The PCR made use of 60 Vbeta and 13 Jbeta primers. Repertoires were generated with immunoSEQ multiplex PCR, while TCRdb's copy carries only in-frame clones and drops some. The data show fewer than 150,000 clones, 80% seen once. Sequencing was carried out using PBMCs. Receptors were obtained from a male donor in good health and CMV-seronegative.

Remarks on this clone: The same CDR3 arises from other DNA sequences in this sample as well. The chain combines TRBV5-6 with TRBJ1-3, with D perhaps matching TRBD1 (5 bases). Per the germline V gene, CDR1 is SGHDT and CDR2 is YYEEEE. The V gene lost 1 base and the J gene lost 0 bases, with 8 bases spanning the gap. CDR3 length equals 15 residues. Here the CDR3 reads CASSLTGFSGNTIYF. In DNA, the CDR3 is TGTGCCAGCAGCTTGACAGGATTCTCTGGAAACACCATATATTTT.

V is TRBV6-1 and J is TRBJ2-2, with TRBD2 matching over 9 bases. The CDR3 extends over 17 amino acids. Per germline, CDR1 MNHNS and CDR2 SASEGT. The V and J ends lost 0 bases and 4 bases, in that order; junction bases with no gene match: 6. Here the CDR3 reads CASSEARLAGTTGELFF. Here the CDR3 DNA reads TGTGCCAGCAGTGAAGCGCGTCTAGCGGGGACCACCGGGGAGCTGTTTTTT.

In the case of this clone: Because the CDR3's place on the DNA is in doubt, the DNA is left out and the CDR3 is given as listed by TCRdb. This specimen includes other DNA sequences encoding the same CDR3. The rearrangement links TRBV6-6 to TRBJ2-5; no check of the table's D call, TRBD1, against the DNA was made. Germline CDR1 and CDR2: MNHNY and SVGAGI (reference sequence). Including both end residues, the CDR3 is 12 amino acids long. CDR3 sequence: CASSWGQGSMYF.

This clone was detected a few times. The chain links TRBV28 to TRBJ2-2; the D gene is possibly TRBD1 (7 bases). CDR3 length equals 13 residues. Trimming removed 11 bases at V and 6 bases at J, with 16 bases between. Germline CDR1 and CDR2: MDHEN and SYDVKM. The DNA for the CDR3 is TGTGCCTTACAGGGGAGGTTGCCCGGGGAGCTGTTTTTT. Translated: CALQGRLPGELFF.

The sample holds a few counts of this clone. One end of the junction is discordant with germline, which a read error may explain. The chain carries TRBV7-7 and TRBJ2-2; perhaps TRBD1 as D (5 bases). The germline CDR1 and CDR2 sequences are SSHAT and FNYEAQ (reference sequence). This CDR3 region has 14 residues. CDR3 loop: CASSLEQASGELFF. DNA of the CDR3: TGTGCTAGCAGCTTGGAACAGGCGAGCGGGGAGCTGTTTTTT.

CDR3 sequence (DNA): TGTGCCAGCAGGGCCTGGGGACAGAGCTACGAGCAGTACTTC. Protein product: CASRAWGQSYEQYF. This chain connects TRBV11-2 to TRBJ2-7, with 7 bases fitting TRBD1. Germline CDR1 reads SGHAT; CDR2 reads FQNNGV. The CDR3 is 14 residues long. The V gene end was trimmed by 6 bases and the J gene end by 3 bases; junction bases not matched to a gene: 8.

The chain is built from TRBV28 and TRBJ1-5, with TRBD1 matching 7 bases. J lost 5 bases, V lost 6 bases, and 7 bases had no gene match. Germline V gene lookup returns CDR1 MDHEN and CDR2 SYDVKM. CDR3 length: 14 amino acids. This CDR3 reads CASRPGTDHQPQHF. CDR3 DNA sequence: TGTGCCAGCAGACCTGGGACAGATCATCAGCCCCAGCATTTT.

The chain employs TRBV6-5 and TRBJ2-5, with TRBD2 matching over 10 bases. Looked up from germline, CDR1 is MNHEY and CDR2 is SVGAGI. After removal of 7 bases from V and 2 bases from J, the junction contained 7 bases not matched to a gene. The CDR3 covers 15 residues. CDR3 residues: CASTKTSGPQETQYF. In nucleotides, the CDR3 is TGTGCCAGCACGAAGACTAGCGGGCCACAAGAGACCCAGTACTTC.

The chain uses TRBV15 and TRBJ2-5; D might be TRBD2 (5 bases). The germline gives CDR1 LNHNV, CDR2 YYDKDF (reference sequence). The CDR3 has 13 amino acids. V lost 5 bases and J 11 bases, leaving 18 bases between the germline ends. This CDR3 reads CATSARSDSPQYF. The CDR3, as DNA: TGTGCCACCAGCGCCAGATCGGACTCCCCGCAGTACTTC.

The genes are TRBV7-6 and TRBJ1-5; D is uncertain. This CDR3 contains 15 residues. V was shortened by 1 base and J by 1 base, with 8 bases between the two germline ends. Germline V CDR1 and CDR2: SGHVS, FNYEAQ. The CDR3 region has the DNA TGTGCCAGCAGCTTAGTTGCAGGAAGCAATCAGCCCCAGCATTTT. Protein: CASSLVAGSNQPQHF.

This chain links TRBV14 with TRBJ2-3; 7 bases align to TRBD2. Trimming took 5 bases from V and 2 from J; bases not matched to a gene: 7. This CDR3 spans 15 amino acids. The germline CDR1 and CDR2 sequences are SGHDN and FVKESK. For the CDR3, the DNA is TGTGCCAGCAGCTTAGGACTAGTCATCACAGATACGCAGTATTTT. This encodes CASSLGLVITDTQYF. Variable domain in full (rest from reference TRBV14 and TRBJ2-3): EAGVTQFPSHSVIEKGQTVTLRCDPISGHDNLYWYRRVMGKEIKFLLHFVKESKQDESGMPNNRFLAERTGGTYSTLKVQPAELEDSGVYFCASSLGLVITDTQYFGPGTRLTVL.

With regard to this clone: The same CDR3 can be traced to other DNA sequences in this sample. The chain couples TRBV5-1 to TRBJ1-2, with 7 bases aligning to TRBD1. V lost 4 bases, J lost 4 bases, and 4 bases stayed unmatched. The CDR3 extends over 13 amino acids. Per germline, CDR1 SGHRS and CDR2 YFSETQ. DNA for the CDR3: TGCGCCAGCAGCGTGGACAGGACCTATGGCTACACCTTC. Translation: CASSVDRTYGYTF.

The CDR3 here is CASSLTSGGAYEQYF. The DNA for the CDR3 is TGTGCCAGCAGCCTCACTAGCGGGGGGGCCTACGAGCAGTACTTC. V gene TRBV27 combines with J gene TRBJ2-5, with 13 bases matching TRBD2. The J call may be mistaken, given a closer DNA end match to TRBJ2-7. The CDR3 sequence is 15 residues long. Germline CDR1 reads MNHEY; CDR2 reads SMNVEV (reference sequence).

The genes are TRBV7-2 and TRBJ2-7; possible D gene TRBD1, 5 bases. Trimming left V 3 bases short and J 5 bases short, with 17 bases between. Germline values: CDR1 SGHTA, CDR2 FQGNSA. The CDR3 sequence is 15 residues long. The CDR3 DNA reads as TGTGCCAGCAGCTTCCCCCCCAGGGTAGGTGACGAGCAGTACTTC. This encodes CASSFPPRVGDEQYF.

J is TRBJ1-1 and V is TRBV19; D perhaps matches TRBD1 (6 bases). V was shortened by 5 bases and J by 1 base, with 11 bases between the two germline ends. The CDR3 is 14 residues long. Germline V lookup: CDR1 LNHDA, CDR2 SQIVND (reference sequence). DNA of the CDR3: TGTGCCAGTAGTCTCAGGGGCCAGAACACTGAAGCTTTCTTT. Translating gives CASSLRGQNTEAFF.

The rearrangement uses TRBV28 and TRBJ1-2; TRBD1 matches 7 bases. The CDR3 spans 13 residues. Germline trimming cut 7 bases from V and 2 bases from J; bases unmatched to any gene: 4. Germline V gives CDR1 MDHEN, CDR2 SYDVKM. The CDR3 sequence is CASIQGGNYGYTF. In DNA form, the CDR3 reads TGTGCCAGCATACAAGGGGGCAACTATGGCTACACCTTC.

The V gene is TRBV18, the J gene TRBJ2-7; the match to TRBD2 covers 7 bases. V gave up 2 bases and J gave up 2 bases; unmatched junction bases: 0. Germline V CDR1 and CDR2: KGHSH, LQKENI. CDR3 length: 13 residues. Here the CDR3 DNA reads TGTGCCAGCTCACCAGGGACTACCTACGAGCAGTACTTC. As protein: CASSPGTTYEQYF. Looking up the rest from reference TRBV18 and TRBJ2-7 gives the full variable domain: NAGVMQNPRHLVRRRGQEARLRCSPMKGHSHVYWYRQLPEEGLKFMVYLQKENIIDESGMPKERFSAEFPKEGPSILRIQQVVRGDSAAYFCASSPGTTYEQYFGPGTRLTVT.

The V gene is TRBV7-9, the J gene TRBJ1-2, with D perhaps matching TRBD1 (6 bases). V was pared by 3 bases and J by 3 bases, with 14 bases between. The germline V gene has CDR1 SEHNR and CDR2 FQNEAQ (reference sequence). The CDR3 runs 15 residues. CDR3 coding DNA: TGTGCCAGCAGCTTCCTCCGGGACACCGACTATGGCTACACCTTC. Its protein product is CASSFLRDTDYGYTF. The full variable domain, with the rest looked up from reference TRBV7-9 and TRBJ1-2, is DTGVSQNPRHKITKRGQNVTFRCDPISEHNRLYWYRQTLGQGPEFLTYFQNEAQLEKSRLLSDRFSAERPKGSFSTLEIQRTEQGDSAMYLCASSFLRDTDYGYTFGSGTRLTVV.

The count of this clone is one. Other nucleotide sequences from this sample produce the same CDR3. This sequence joins TRBV28 and TRBJ2-7; D not certain. Trimming left V 5 bases short and J 4 bases short, with 3 bases between. Germline-derived CDR1 and CDR2 are MDHEN and SYDVKM. This CDR3 region has 10 residues. CDR3 sequence reads: CASSRYEQYF. CDR3 DNA sequence: TGTGCCAGCAGTCGGTACGAGCAGTACTTC.

V usage is TRBV7-2 and J usage is TRBJ2-5, with 13 bases lining up with TRBD2. Trimming cost V 5 bases and J 2 bases; bases outside gene matches: 5. CDR1 and CDR2 (germline): SGHTA, FQGNSA. CDR3 length: 16 amino acids. The chain's CDR3 is CASSAPGLAGQETQYF. In DNA form, the CDR3 reads TGTGCCAGCAGCGCCCCGGGACTAGCGGGACAAGAGACCCAGTACTTC. The full variable domain, in which reference TRBV7-2 and TRBJ2-5 provide the parts outside the CDR3, is GAGVSQSPSNKVTEKGKDVELRCDPISGHTALYWYRQSLGQGLEFLIYFQGNSAPDKSGLPSDRFSAERTGGSVSTLTIQRTQQEDSAVYLCASSAPGLAGQETQYFGPGTRLLVL.

The rearrangement uses TRBV6-5 and TRBJ2-1, with TRBD1 matching 8 bases. The CDR3 is 13 amino acids. Germline trimming cut 10 bases from V and 4 bases from J; bases unmatched to any gene: 6. CDR1 and CDR2 from the germline V gene are MNHEY and SVGAGI. The CDR3 DNA reads TGTGCCACTAGCCGGGACAGGTACAATGAGCAGTTCTTC. Its protein is CATSRDRYNEQFF.

This sequence joins TRBV28 and TRBJ1-5, with D unresolved. The CDR3 is made up of 13 amino acids. Trimming removed 2 bases at V and 5 bases at J, with 7 bases between. The germline V gene has CDR1 MDHEN and CDR2 SYDVKM. The CDR3 sequence: CASSLGGDQPQHF. CDR3 nucleotide sequence: TGTGCCAGCAGTTTAGGCGGAGATCAGCCCCAGCATTTT.

V gene TRBV27 combines with J gene TRBJ1-4; 8 nucleotides align to TRBD1. V lost 5 bases and J lost 1; bases outside the gene matches: 6. This CDR3 has 16 amino acids. The germline CDR1 and CDR2 sequences are MNHEY and SMNVEV (reference sequence). This chain's CDR3 is CASSPQGAVTNEKLFF. In DNA, the CDR3 is TGTGCCAGCAGTCCCCAGGGGGCTGTAACTAATGAAAAACTGTTTTTT.

The chain uses TRBV5-4 and TRBJ2-3; 12 positions agree with TRBD2. The germline V gene has CDR1 SGHNT and CDR2 YYREEE (reference sequence). The CDR3 length is 15 residues. The trim removed 5 bases at V and 3 bases at J, leaving 4 bases unmatched. Written as DNA, the CDR3 is TGTGCCAGCAGTCCTAGCGGGGGGGCGACAGATACGCAGTATTTT. Its translation is CASSPSGGATDTQYF.

The CDR3 here is CASSDQRRDLNEQYF. For the CDR3, the DNA is TGTGCCAGCAGTGATCAAAGGAGGGATCTGAACGAGCAGTACTTC. The chain is built from TRBV25-1 and TRBJ2-7; D is perhaps TRBD2 (6 bases). The CDR3 is made up of 15 amino acids. Germline CDR1 and CDR2: MGHDK and SYGVNS. Deletions cut 3 bases from V and 5 bases from J, with 17 bases between.